The 11 T cell receptor beta chains below come from one sample, sequenced in a study of T cells in Graves' hyperthyroidism and ophthalmopathy. There were TCR beta CDR3 regions amplified from RNA transcripts. An initial round of RT-PCR targeting the TCR CDR3 relied on the HTBI primer set. TCRdb reprocessed the multiplex PCR reads with MiXCR, giving one entry per CDR3 protein. The table lists 550,000 to 700,000 distinct CDR3 sequences, about 43% of them singletons. Sequenced input: peripheral blood or thyroid tissue (not recorded which). These receptors all stem from an adult woman with Graves' disease, either hyperthyroidism or ophthalmopathy (not recorded which).

For this clonotype: A clone one base away is much larger, so this may be a read error. CDR3 loop: CASVRDTEAFF. The CDR3 DNA is TGTGCCAGCGTCAGGGACACTGAAGCTTTCTTT. The V and J genes are TRBV28 and TRBJ1-1; D possibly corresponds to TRBD1 (5 bases). Germline CDR1 reads MDHEN; CDR2 reads SYDVKM. The length of the CDR3 is 11 residues. The germline V and J ends were trimmed by 8 bases and 3 bases, with 7 bases remaining between them.

This clonotype occurred a few times. The J gene is TRBJ1-4, the V gene TRBV7-2; D is possibly TRBD1 (5 bases). V lost 1 base, J lost 3 bases, and 12 bases lay in between. CDR1 is SGHTA, CDR2 FQGNSA, per germline. CDR3 length equals 16 residues. The CDR3 DNA reads as TGTGCCAGCAGCTTAGACTTCGGGACGGCTAATGAAAAACTGTTTTTT. This gives the protein CASSLDFGTANEKLFF.

The chain combines TRBV7-3 with TRBJ2-5; weak D call: TRBD2 (6 bases). V lost 1 base and J lost 3, with 12 bases in between. The germline V gene has CDR1 SGHTA and CDR2 FQGTGA. The CDR3 runs 15 residues. This CDR3 reads CASSLMGGTEETQYF. CDR3 DNA sequence: TGTGCCAGCAGCTTAATGGGAGGAACGGAAGAGACCCAGTACTTC.

CDR3 sequence (DNA): TGCAGTGCTAGAGGGATTACAGGGCTACGGTATGGCTACACCTTC. Its protein is CSARGITGLRYGYTF. The J gene is TRBJ1-2, the V gene TRBV20-1; tentatively, D is TRBD1 (6 bases). The germline V gene encodes CDR1 DFQATT and CDR2 SNEGSKA (reference sequence). CDR3 length: 15 amino acids. The V gene lost 1 base and the J gene lost 5 bases, with 17 bases spanning the gap.

This clonotype was counted many times. The rearrangement links TRBV27 to TRBJ1-6; 8 bases are shared with TRBD1. The CDR3 runs to 14 residues. The germline V gene has CDR1 MNHEY and CDR2 SMNVEV (reference sequence). Losses at the gene ends were 3 bases for V and 7 bases for J; bases not matched to a gene: 2. Here the CDR3 DNA reads TGTGCCAGCAGTTTTCAGGGGGCGAATTCACCCCTCCACTTT. Its translation is CASSFQGANSPLHF.

V and J are TRBV11-1 and TRBJ2-3; D remains unclear. Germline CDR1 SGHAT, CDR2 FQDESV (reference sequence). The V end lost 3 bases, the J end lost 0 bases, and 10 bases lay between the germline ends. This CDR3 comprises 15 residues. DNA for the CDR3: TGTGCCAGCAGCTTGGGCCCAGACAGCACAGATACGCAGTATTTT. It yields the protein CASSLGPDSTDTQYF.

This clonotype was observed a single time. The J gene is TRBJ2-1, the V gene TRBV29-1; 7 bases map to TRBD2. Losses at the gene ends were 4 bases for V and 3 bases for J; bases not matched to a gene: 3. This CDR3 contains 13 residues. CDR1 is SQVTM and CDR2 is ANQGSEA in the germline V gene. The CDR3 nucleotides read TGCAGCGTTGTGCGGACTAGCTACAATGAGCAGTTCTTC. Its translation is CSVVRTSYNEQFF.

The V and J genes are TRBV7-2 and TRBJ1-2, with D tentatively TRBD1 (6 bases). V lost 1 base and J lost 6, with 12 bases in between. From germline, CDR1 is SGHTA and CDR2 FQGNSA. CDR3 length: 14 residues. CDR3 sequence: CASSLGGPGDGYTF. The CDR3 bases are TGTGCCAGCAGCTTAGGGGGGCCTGGGGATGGCTACACCTTC.

This CDR3 is CAISETLAPQETQYF. The DNA for the CDR3 is TGTGCCATCAGTGAGACACTAGCACCCCAAGAGACCCAGTACTTC. V gene TRBV10-3 combines with J gene TRBJ2-5; tentatively, D is TRBD2 (6 bases). CDR1 is ENHRY and CDR2 is SYGVKD in the germline V gene. The V end lost 2 bases, the J end lost 1 base, and 11 bases lay between the germline ends. The CDR3 contains 15 residues.

The V and J genes are TRBV28 and TRBJ2-7; 7 bases align to TRBD1. Germline CDR1 reads MDHEN; CDR2 reads SYDVKM. This CDR3 contains 16 residues. The ends lost 6 bases at V and 1 base at J; junction bases unmatched: 12. The CDR3 loop reads CASRGSPGQNSYEQYF. CDR3 bases: TGTGCCAGCAGGGGATCTCCGGGACAGAATTCCTACGAGCAGTACTTC.

The chain recombines TRBV5-1 with TRBJ2-2; 7 bases align to TRBD1. The trim removed 6 bases at V and 3 bases at J, leaving 8 bases unmatched. From germline, CDR1 is SGHRS and CDR2 YFSETQ. This CDR3 contains 15 residues. CDR3 in DNA: TGCGCCAGCAACGCCTACCAGGGGGACACCGGGGAGCTGTTTTTT. It specifies CASNAYQGDTGELFF.